This entry lists 32 T cell receptor beta chains sequenced from one sample in a study of patients and donors after allogeneic stem cell transplantation. Via MiXCR, TCRdb re-called the RT-PCR reads, giving one row per CDR3 protein. Among some 880,000 distinct CDR3 sequences listed, more than 15% were seen once. Sequences were obtained from blood, either unsorted or a sorted T cell fraction (not recorded which). All receptors derive from a human donor who was either an allogeneic HSCT recipient or a stem cell or donor lymphocyte infusion donor (not recorded which). It is not recorded whose cells these are; they may come from a transplant donor.

This clonotype has just a few counts. CDR3 coding DNA: TGTGCCAGCAGTTACTCGATTACAGACATGAACACTGAAGCTTTCTTT. Translating it yields CASSYSITDMNTEAFF. The chain is built from TRBV6-2 or TRBV6-3 and TRBJ1-1, with unresolved D. The CDR3 loop spans 16 amino acids. V was shortened by 0 bases and J by 0 bases, with 11 bases between the two germline ends. CDR1 is MNHEY, CDR2 SVGEGT, per germline.

V gene TRBV2 combines with J gene TRBJ2-1; 11 bases agree with TRBD2. The CDR3 runs to 18 residues. Trimming cost V 5 bases and J 7 bases; bases outside gene matches: 16. Germline CDR1 and CDR2: SNHLY and FYNNEI. This chain's CDR3 is CASSPLKTSGAIGNEQFF. CDR3 sequence (DNA): TGTGCCAGCAGTCCCCTTAAGACTAGCGGGGCCATCGGGAATGAGCAGTTCTTC.

This clonotype was observed a handful of times. The rearrangement uses TRBV20-1 and TRBJ2-2, with TRBD1 identical over 10 bases. Trimming took 2 bases from V and 1 from J; bases not matched to a gene: 4. Germline CDR1 reads DFQATT; CDR2 reads SNEGSKA (reference sequence). This CDR3 spans 16 amino acids. The CDR3 loop reads CSARPRDRGNTGELFF. CDR3 coding DNA: TGCAGTGCTAGACCCCGGGACAGGGGGAACACCGGGGAGCTGTTTTTT.

The gene calls are TRBV6-2 or TRBV6-3 and TRBJ2-4; 10 nucleotides agree with TRBD2. J was trimmed by 4 bases and V by 4 bases; bases with no gene match: 4. The CDR3 is 15 amino acids. Germline CDR1 and CDR2: MNHEY and SVGEGT. CDR3 in DNA: TGTGCCAGCAGTTTCAGTAGCGGGGGGAAAAACATTCAGTACTTC. Its translation: CASSFSSGGKNIQYF.

The chain links TRBV27 to TRBJ2-7; TRBD1 might be the D (6 bases). Germline assignment: CDR1 MNHEY and CDR2 SMNVEV (reference sequence). The CDR3 consists of 15 residues. V was cut by 6 bases and J by 6 bases, with 21 bases left in between. The CDR3 loop reads CASSHPPGQGGEQYF. Written as DNA, the CDR3 is TGTGCCAGCAGCCACCCCCCAGGGCAAGGGGGCGAGCAGTACTTC.

The chain employs TRBV6-1 and TRBJ2-1; 7 nucleotides match TRBD1. The germline V gene encodes CDR1 MNHNS and CDR2 SASEGT. There are 13 residues in the CDR3. V lost 5 bases to trimming and J lost 6 bases; unmatched junction nucleotides: 4. The DNA for the CDR3 is TGTGCCAGCAGTACCGGACAGGTCAATGAGCAGTTCTTC. This sequence encodes CASSTGQVNEQFF.

This clonotype has more than one count but fewer than ten. V usage is TRBV12-3 or TRBV12-4 and J usage is TRBJ1-1; weak D call: TRBD1 (5 bases). V lost 3 bases to trimming and J lost 1 base, with 12 bases between them. This CDR3 comprises 15 residues. The CDR3 DNA reads TGTGCCAGCAGTTTTTGGGACGGGGAGAACACTGAAGCTTTCTTT. Translation: CASSFWDGENTEAFF.

This clonotype was found many times. The chain uses TRBV29-1 and TRBJ2-5; no clear D gene. CDR3 length equals 12 residues. Per germline, CDR1 SQVTM and CDR2 ANQGSEA. The CDR3 DNA sequence: TGCAGTTATCGGAACCCCCGGGAGACCCAGTACTTC. Protein: CSYRNPRETQYF.

This chain uses TRBV6-2 or TRBV6-3 with TRBJ2-1; D uncertain. The CDR3 has 12 residues. Per germline, CDR1 MNHEY and CDR2 SVGEGT. Trimming cost V 6 bases and J 6 bases, with 9 bases left between them. DNA for the CDR3: TGTGCCAGCAGCCGACTCTTCAATGAGCAGTTCTTC. Its translation is CASSRLFNEQFF.

This clonotype was detected many times. V usage is TRBV29-1 and J usage is TRBJ1-1; D gene ambiguous. Per germline, CDR1 SQVTM and CDR2 ANQGSEA. V gave up 7 bases and J gave up 2 bases, with 5 bases separating them. The CDR3 is made up of 10 amino acids. The DNA for the CDR3 is TGCAGCGCCTACAACACTGAAGCTTTCTTT. It codes for CSAYNTEAFF.

This clonotype appeared a few times. The chain's CDR3 is CSDSPRTGEGTDTQYF. The CDR3 nucleotides read TGCAGTGATAGCCCAAGAACAGGGGAGGGTACAGATACGCAGTATTTT. The chain carries TRBV20-1 and TRBJ2-3; D possibly matches TRBD1 or TRBD2 (7 bases each). Germline-derived CDR1 and CDR2 are DFQATT and SNEGSKA (reference sequence). The V gene lost 7 bases and the J gene lost 3 bases, with 23 bases spanning the gap. CDR3 size: 16 residues.

The V call is TRBV5-1, the J call TRBJ1-2, with D unresolved. CDR1 and CDR2 from the germline V gene are SGHRS and YFSETQ. The CDR3 runs to 12 residues. The V end was cut by 1 base, the J end by 7 bases, with 8 bases between. The DNA of the CDR3 is TGCGCCAGCAGCTTGTATCTGGGTGGCTACACCTTC. This gives the protein CASSLYLGGYTF. Variable domain in full (rest from reference TRBV5-1 and TRBJ1-2): KAGVTQTPRYLIKTRGQQVTLSCSPISGHRSVSWYQQTPGQGLQFLFEYFSETQRNKGNFPGRFSGRQFSNSRSEMNVSTLELGDSALYLCASSLYLGGYTFGSGTRLTVV.

This clonotype was detected a few times. The rearrangement links TRBV25-1 to TRBJ1-1; weak D call: TRBD1 (6 bases). V was pared by 4 bases and J by 0 bases, with 15 bases between. The CDR3 loop spans 16 amino acids. Germline assignment: CDR1 MGHDK and CDR2 SYGVNS. CDR3 protein: CASSALRGPMNTEAFF. The CDR3 bases are TGTGCCAGCAGTGCCCTCAGGGGTCCAATGAACACTGAAGCTTTCTTT.

This clonotype was counted only a few times. V usage is TRBV6-2 or TRBV6-3 and J usage is TRBJ2-2; perhaps D is TRBD1 or TRBD2 (6 bases each). Germline V gives CDR1 MNHEY, CDR2 SVGEGT. The CDR3 spans 17 residues. Trimming left V 11 bases short and J 1 base short, with 23 bases between. Here the CDR3 DNA reads TGTGCCGCCCAAGGGGGGCTGAGCGGGTGGAACACCGGGGAGCTGTTTTTT. It codes for CAAQGGLSGWNTGELFF.

This clonotype was seen at least ten times. The chain couples TRBV5-1 to TRBJ2-6, with a tentative D call TRBD2 (5 bases). V was shortened by 0 bases and J by 2 bases, with 15 bases between the two germline ends. This CDR3 region has 18 residues. Germline V gene sequence: CDR1 SGHRS, CDR2 YFSETQ. CDR3 nucleotides: TGCGCCAGCAGCTTGGACGGGAAGCCGTCCACTGGGGCCAACGTCCTGACTTTC. The encoded protein is CASSLDGKPSTGANVLTF.

This clonotype appeared once. The chain links TRBV14 to TRBJ2-1, with 11 bases identical to TRBD2. Germline V gene data show CDR1 as SGHDN and CDR2 as FVKESK. V shed 3 bases and J 7 bases; nucleotides not matched to a gene: 8. The CDR3 runs 16 residues. CDR3: CASSQITSGSKNEQFF. The CDR3, as DNA: TGTGCCAGCAGCCAGATCACTAGCGGGAGTAAAAATGAGCAGTTCTTC. The variable domain in full, completed from reference TRBV14 and TRBJ2-1, reads EAGVTQFPSHSVIEKGQTVTLRCDPISGHDNLYWYRRVMGKEIKFLLHFVKESKQDESGMPNNRFLAERTGGTYSTLKVQPAELEDSGVYFCASSQITSGSKNEQFFGPGTRLTVL.

The genes are TRBV27 and TRBJ2-1; 10 bases are a match to TRBD1. This CDR3 has 16 residues. Germline CDR1 MNHEY, CDR2 SMNVEV (reference sequence). V shed 1 base, J shed 3 bases, and the junction held 3 bases outside the gene matches. CDR3 in DNA: TGTGCCAGCAGTTTATACTGGGACAGGGGCTACAATGAGCAGTTCTTC. Protein product: CASSLYWDRGYNEQFF.

The chain joins TRBV6-2 or TRBV6-3 to TRBJ2-5; 7 bases are shared with TRBD1. The CDR3 totals 16 residues. Germline V lookup: CDR1 MNHEY, CDR2 SVGEGT. Losses at the gene ends were 5 bases for V and 5 bases for J; bases not matched to a gene: 14. CDR3 DNA: TGTGCCAGCAGTCCCGGTTGGCAGGGGGTCGGGGAGACCCAGTACTTC. Protein product: CASSPGWQGVGETQYF.

This chain joins TRBV12-3 or TRBV12-4 and TRBJ2-2, with D perhaps matching TRBD2 (6 bases). V lost 1 base and J lost 6, with 15 bases in between. The CDR3 spans 16 residues. DNA of the CDR3: TGTGCCAGCAGTTTAGGGGGACTCTCCGGGGCCGGGGAGCTGTTTTTT. It specifies CASSLGGLSGAGELFF.

The CDR3 DNA is TGTGCCATCAGTGGGACAGGAATTAACTATGGCTACACCTTC. As protein: CAISGTGINYGYTF. V is TRBV10-3 and J is TRBJ1-2; 7 nucleotides match TRBD1. There are 14 residues in the CDR3. Germline values: CDR1 ENHRY, CDR2 SYGVKD. J lost 1 base, V lost 4 bases, and 3 bases had no gene match.

The chain combines TRBV5-8 with TRBJ1-5; D uncertain. Trimming removed 0 bases at V and 2 bases at J, with 6 bases between. Germline-derived CDR1 and CDR2 are SGHTS and YDEGEE. CDR3 length equals 14 residues. CDR3 region: CASSLGMGNQPQHF. DNA of the CDR3: TGTGCCAGCAGCTTGGGGATGGGCAATCAGCCCCAGCATTTT.

The rearrangement joins TRBV24-1 to TRBJ1-2; tentatively, D is TRBD1 (5 bases). This CDR3 comprises 17 residues. Germline CDR1 reads KGHDR; CDR2 reads SFDVKD. Deletions cut 8 bases from V and 3 bases from J, with 24 bases between. CDR3 amino acids: CATNFGTLTRDHYGYTF. The DNA of the CDR3 is TGTGCCACCAACTTCGGGACCTTAACAAGGGACCACTATGGCTACACCTTC.

This clonotype was observed a handful of times. The chain links TRBV6-1 to TRBJ2-7; perhaps TRBD2 as D (6 bases). V was pared by 11 bases and J by 0 bases, with 20 bases between. The CDR3 spans 15 residues. Germline loops: CDR1 MNHNS, CDR2 SASEGT. The CDR3 is CAGSSGLTSSYEQYF. CDR3 DNA: TGTGCCGGGTCGTCGGGACTCACGAGCTCCTACGAGCAGTACTTC.

This clonotype has more than one count but fewer than ten. This sequence joins TRBV12-3 or TRBV12-4 and TRBJ2-4; D unclear. The CDR3 loop spans 14 amino acids. Trimming took 3 bases from V and 7 from J, leaving 13 bases between them. The DNA for the CDR3 is TGTGCCAGCAGTTTTTTGGGTATGGAGAACATTCAGTACTTC. Its translation: CASSFLGMENIQYF.

CDR3 sequence (DNA): TGTGCCAGCAGCCAAGATTTCGGGAGAAGGTCCTACGAGCAGTACTTC. Translated: CASSQDFGRRSYEQYF. The rearrangement joins TRBV4-2 to TRBJ2-7; perhaps TRBD2 as D (6 bases). Trimming shortened V by 0 bases and J by 1 base, and 13 bases separated the two germline ends. The germline V gene encodes CDR1 LGHNA and CDR2 YNFKEQ. CDR3 size: 16 residues.

The chain links TRBV5-1 to TRBJ2-2; 9 bases fit TRBD2. This CDR3 comprises 15 residues. V gave up 1 base and J gave up 4 bases; unmatched junction bases: 2. From germline, CDR1 is SGHRS and CDR2 YFSETQ. CDR3 region: CASSLILAGTGELFF. For the CDR3, the DNA is TGCGCCAGCAGCTTGATACTAGCGGGCACCGGGGAGCTGTTTTTT.

There are many counts of this clonotype. This sequence joins TRBV12-3 or TRBV12-4 and TRBJ2-3; tentatively, D is TRBD2 (6 bases). The V and J ends lost 6 bases and 11 bases respectively, with 15 bases between them. CDR3 length: 12 amino acids. The CDR3 DNA follows: TGTGCCAGCAGGCCCGGGGGTAGGGAGCAGTATTTT. This encodes CASRPGGREQYF.

This clonotype was observed a few times. CDR3 nucleotides: TGTGCCAGCACCCCCTCAGGGGCCAACGTCCTGACTTTC. It encodes CASTPSGANVLTF. The gene calls are TRBV11-3 and TRBJ2-6; D call uncertain. Trimming left V 7 bases short and J 4 bases short, with 8 bases between. The germline CDR1 and CDR2 sequences are SGHNT and YENEEA. The CDR3 sequence is 13 residues long. Using reference TRBV11-3 and TRBJ2-6 for the parts outside the CDR3, the full variable domain is EAGVVQSPRYKIIEKKQPVAFWCNPISGHNTLYWYLQNLGQGPELLIRYENEEAVDDSQLPKDRFSAERLKGVDSTLKIQPAELGDSAVYLCASTPSGANVLTFGAGSRLTVL.

This chain uses TRBV2 with TRBJ2-5; 10 positions agree with TRBD2. CDR3 size: 13 residues. The V gene end was trimmed by 4 bases and the J gene end by 11 bases; junction bases not matched to a gene: 7. CDR1 is SNHLY and CDR2 is FYNNEI in the germline V gene. The CDR3 here is CASSAGTSERQYF. CDR3 DNA sequence: TGTGCCAGCAGTGCCGGGACTAGCGAACGACAGTACTTC.

This clonotype has only a few counts. The chain is built from TRBV19 and TRBJ2-1, with TRBD1 matching 7 bases. V was pared by 5 bases and J by 3 bases, with 7 bases of the junction left unmatched. Germline CDR1 is LNHDA and CDR2 is SQIVND (reference sequence). The CDR3 is 15 amino acids. The CDR3 coding sequence is TGTGCCAGTAGTCTGAGGGACAGTTTCTACAATGAGCAGTTCTTC. Its translation is CASSLRDSFYNEQFF.

The rearrangement links TRBV6-2 or TRBV6-3 to TRBJ1-1; no clear D. This CDR3 region has 15 residues. Trimming shortened V by 5 bases and J by 4 bases, and 17 bases separated the two germline ends. Germline assignment: CDR1 MNHEY and CDR2 SVGEGT. The CDR3 region is CASSTPTKRSTEAFF. The CDR3 region has the DNA TGTGCCAGCAGTACCCCGACAAAACGGAGCACTGAAGCTTTCTTT.

A single count supports this clonotype. The gene calls are TRBV6-1 and TRBJ2-7; the D is unclear. The CDR3 loop spans 13 amino acids. With 5 bases removed from V and 3 bases from J, the gap between germline ends came to 11 bases. The germline V gene has CDR1 MNHNS and CDR2 SASEGT. Written as DNA, the CDR3 is TGTGCCAGCAGTCGTACAGAGCTCTACGAGCAGTACTTC. It yields the protein CASSRTELYEQYF.